The 27 T cell receptor beta chains given below trace back to one sample, sequenced in a study of early T cells in non-severe SARS-CoV-2 infection. TCRdb processed the 5' RACE reads anew with MiXCR; each CDR3 protein has one entry. The data hold 50,000 to 55,000 distinct CDR3 sequences, with about 10% observed a single time. Material: whole blood. The receptors were sampled from an adult who was a healthcare worker with PCR-confirmed SARS-CoV-2 infection or an uninfected control (not recorded which).

The V and J genes are TRBV29-1 and TRBJ2-1, with 10 bases lining up with TRBD2. Germline values: CDR1 SQVTM, CDR2 ANQGSEA. Trimming removed 4 bases from V and 4 bases from J; junction bases left unmatched: 4. The CDR3 is 14 amino acids. Here the CDR3 DNA reads TGCAGCGTTGTGGGACTAGCGCCTTACAATGAGCAGTTCTTC. Its protein product is CSVVGLAPYNEQFF.

V usage is TRBV6-2 or TRBV6-3 and J usage is TRBJ2-3; D gene uncertain. Germline values: CDR1 MNHEY, CDR2 SVGEGT. Trimming cost V 0 bases and J 4 bases, with 5 bases left between them. The CDR3 contains 13 residues. The CDR3 sequence: CASSYSEPDTQYF. Written as DNA, the CDR3 is TGTGCCAGCAGTTACTCGGAGCCAGATACGCAGTATTTT.

The chain recombines TRBV5-1 with TRBJ2-3; the D is unclear. CDR1 is SGHRS and CDR2 is YFSETQ in the germline V gene. Trimming shortened V by 0 bases and J by 2 bases, and 7 bases separated the two germline ends. The CDR3 totals 14 residues. CDR3 amino acids: CASSLGRTTDTQYF. The CDR3 DNA reads TGCGCCAGCAGCTTGGGCAGGACCACAGATACGCAGTATTTT. The whole variable domain, remainder taken from reference TRBV5-1 and TRBJ2-3, is KAGVTQTPRYLIKTRGQQVTLSCSPISGHRSVSWYQQTPGQGLQFLFEYFSETQRNKGNFPGRFSGRQFSNSRSEMNVSTLELGDSALYLCASSLGRTTDTQYFGPGTRLTVL.

In its sample, this clonotype was seen many times. The V call is TRBV14, the J call TRBJ1-1, with D hard to call. The CDR3 extends over 12 amino acids. CDR1 and CDR2 from the germline V gene are SGHDN and FVKESK. Trimming shortened V by 2 bases and J by 5 bases, and 6 bases separated the two germline ends. Here the CDR3 DNA reads TGTGCCAGCAGCCAAATTTGGACTGAAGCTTTCTTT. Amino acids: CASSQIWTEAFF.

As for this clonotype: The conserved phenylalanine or tryptophan normally closing the CDR3 is absent here, so this likely arose from a read error. The chain is built from TRBV19 and TRBJ2-7; 7 bases are a match to TRBD1. The CDR3 has 15 amino acids. Per germline, CDR1 LNHDA and CDR2 SQIVND (reference sequence). V lost 6 bases and J lost 5; bases outside the gene matches: 13. The CDR3, as DNA: TGTGCCAGTAGCCGACCGGTACAGGGGAGCCACGAGCAGTACTCC. It codes for CASSRPVQGSHEQYS.

This clonotype was counted ten times or more. The CDR3 protein is CASSPPQTGGLEQYF. In nucleotides, the CDR3 is TGTGCCAGCAGTCCACCCCAGACAGGGGGCCTCGAGCAGTACTTC. The chain uses TRBV28 and TRBJ2-7; the match to TRBD1 covers 10 bases. The CDR3 has 15 amino acids. V shed 5 bases and J 6 bases; nucleotides not matched to a gene: 10. CDR1 and CDR2 (germline): MDHEN, SYDVKM.

This chain uses TRBV7-8 with TRBJ2-1; 10 nucleotides align to TRBD2. Germline loops: CDR1 SGHVS, CDR2 FQNEAQ. CDR3 length: 15 amino acids. Trimming took 5 bases from V and 7 from J; bases not matched to a gene: 8. CDR3 in DNA: TGTGCCAGCAGCGGAGCGGGAGGGGTCGGAAATGAGCAGTTCTTC. Translation gives CASSGAGGVGNEQFF.

This clonotype was counted at least ten times. This chain joins TRBV6-2 or TRBV6-3 and TRBJ2-7; 8 nucleotides agree with TRBD1. From germline, CDR1 is MNHEY and CDR2 SVGEGT. The CDR3 is made up of 15 amino acids. The V segment lost 2 bases and the J segment 2 bases; nucleotides outside the gene matches: 5. In DNA, the CDR3 is TGTGCCAGCAGTTACGGGCCGGGACAGGCCTACGAGCAGTACTTC. This codes for CASSYGPGQAYEQYF.

In its sample, this clonotype was seen a few times. V usage is TRBV27 and J usage is TRBJ2-7; TRBD1 matches at 9 bases. V dropped 5 bases and J dropped 3; count of bases not matched to a gene: 8. CDR1 MNHEY and CDR2 SMNVEV come from the germline V gene (reference sequence). CDR3 length: 15 residues. CDR3 DNA sequence: TGTGCCAGCAGTCAACGGACAGGGGCTTACTACGAGCAGTACTTC. Translated, it gives CASSQRTGAYYEQYF.

This clonotype was seen ten or more times. Here the CDR3 reads CAWTLAGARISNTGELFF. DNA of the CDR3: TGTGCCTGGACGCTAGCGGGAGCCCGAATATCGAACACCGGGGAGCTGTTTTTT. V is TRBV30 and J is TRBJ2-2; 10 nucleotides agree with TRBD2. Trimming removed 4 bases from V and 0 bases from J; junction bases left unmatched: 11. The germline V gene has CDR1 GTSNPN and CDR2 SVGIG (reference sequence). CDR3 length: 18 amino acids.

The V and J genes are TRBV28 and TRBJ2-5, with D tentatively TRBD2 (5 bases). Trimming stripped 6 bases from V and 4 bases from J, with 18 bases between. The CDR3 extends over 15 amino acids. From germline, CDR1 is MDHEN and CDR2 SYDVKM. The CDR3 protein is CASSPWGARGETQYF. For the CDR3, the DNA is TGTGCCAGCAGCCCATGGGGTGCCCGGGGAGAGACCCAGTACTTC.

This clonotype came up many times. This sequence joins TRBV6-1 and TRBJ2-3; TRBD1 matches at 8 bases. Losses at the gene ends were 6 bases for V and 4 bases for J; bases not matched to a gene: 15. CDR1 is MNHNS, CDR2 SASEGT, per germline. This CDR3 contains 17 residues. CDR3 in amino acids: CASRRPGQGFTADTQYF. CDR3 nucleotide sequence: TGTGCCAGCAGGCGACCCGGACAGGGTTTTACTGCAGATACGCAGTATTTT.

This chain connects TRBV20-1 to TRBJ2-1; possibly TRBD2 for D (6 bases). The V gene's germline CDR1 is DFQATT and CDR2 SNEGSKA (reference sequence). CDR3 length: 15 amino acids. V gave up 5 bases and J gave up 6 bases, with 20 bases separating them. The CDR3 reads CSAPSVGTLFNEQFF. In nucleotides, the CDR3 is TGCAGTGCTCCCTCGGTCGGGACTCTATTCAATGAGCAGTTCTTC.

The chain has TRBV10-3 and TRBJ2-7; 8 nucleotides line up with TRBD2. CDR1 and CDR2 from the germline V gene are ENHRY and SYGVKD. The length of the CDR3 is 15 residues. Trimming took 10 bases from V and 3 from J; bases not matched to a gene: 14. In DNA form, the CDR3 reads TGTGCCACCTACAGACAAAGCGGGAGTGGCTACGAGCAGTACTTC. It specifies CATYRQSGSGYEQYF.

This clonotype was seen many times. This chain connects TRBV6-2 or TRBV6-3 to TRBJ2-1; 7 positions match TRBD1. From germline, CDR1 is MNHEY and CDR2 SVGEGT. The V gene end was trimmed by 6 bases and the J gene end by 3 bases; junction bases not matched to a gene: 5. The CDR3 contains 14 residues. CDR3 nucleotides: TGTGCCAGCAGCTGGGGGACAGTCTACAATGAGCAGTTCTTC. Amino acid sequence: CASSWGTVYNEQFF.

This rearrangement joins TRBV6-5 to TRBJ1-4; D may be TRBD1 (6 bases). The CDR3 totals 12 residues. Deletions cut 4 bases from V and 11 bases from J, with 11 bases between. Germline V CDR1 and CDR2: MNHEY, SVGAGI. CDR3 amino acids: CASSSTGSKLFF. CDR3 nucleotides: TGTGCCAGCAGTTCCACAGGGAGCAAACTGTTTTTT.

At least ten counts were recorded for this clonotype. V gene TRBV25-1 combines with J gene TRBJ2-1; 10 bases match TRBD2. Germline V lookup: CDR1 MGHDK, CDR2 SYGVNS. The CDR3 contains 11 residues. The ends lost 10 bases at V and 15 bases at J; junction bases unmatched: 9. DNA for the CDR3: TGTGCCACCAACCAAGCGGGAGGGGCGTTCTTC. Its protein product is CATNQAGGAFF. Filled out from reference TRBV25-1 and TRBJ2-1, the complete variable domain reads EADIYQTPRYLVIGTGKKITLECSQTMGHDKMYWYQQDPGMELHLIHYSYGVNSTEKGDLSSESTVSRIRTEHFPLTLESARPSHTSQYLCATNQAGGAFFGPGTRLTVL.

This clonotype has ten or more counts. The chain uses TRBV6-5 and TRBJ2-7; 7 bases align to TRBD1. The germline gives CDR1 MNHEY, CDR2 SVGAGI. Trimming removed 9 bases from V and 5 bases from J; junction bases left unmatched: 4. The CDR3 totals 11 residues. The CDR3: CASTDRDEQYF. The CDR3 DNA reads as TGTGCCAGTACAGACAGGGACGAGCAGTACTTC.

There are many counts of this clonotype. This chain joins TRBV12-3 or TRBV12-4 and TRBJ1-1; the D is unclear. This CDR3 comprises 11 residues. The V gene lost 3 bases and the J gene lost 6 bases, with 5 bases spanning the gap. CDR3 DNA: TGTGCCAGCAGTTTCGGCCCTGAAGCTTTCTTT. This gives the protein CASSFGPEAFF.

The chain is built from TRBV27 and TRBJ2-7; D gene uncertain. Looked up from germline, CDR1 is MNHEY and CDR2 is SMNVEV (reference sequence). Deletions cut 1 base from V and 4 bases from J, with 5 bases between. The CDR3 is 12 amino acids. The CDR3 loop is CASSLLGYEQYF. CDR3 nucleotide sequence: TGTGCCAGCAGTTTATTGGGGTACGAGCAGTACTTC.

This clonotype has a count of ten or more. V gene TRBV29-1 combines with J gene TRBJ2-1; the D gene is possibly TRBD2 (5 bases). Germline V gives CDR1 SQVTM, CDR2 ANQGSEA. This CDR3 comprises 13 residues. The V and J ends lost 8 bases and 0 bases respectively, with 11 bases between them. CDR3 sequence: CSLAHSSYNEQFF. The CDR3 nucleotides read TGCAGCCTAGCCCACAGCTCCTACAATGAGCAGTTCTTC.

The chain couples TRBV28 to TRBJ2-6; TRBD2 matches at 9 bases. CDR3 length: 17 amino acids. V lost 8 bases to trimming and J lost 0 bases; unmatched junction nucleotides: 8. CDR1 is MDHEN, CDR2 SYDVKM, per germline. The CDR3 nucleotides read TGTGCCAGCGGGAATCTAGCGGGGAGCTCTGGGGCCAACGTCCTGACTTTC. Amino acids: CASGNLAGSSGANVLTF.

This clonotype ranks as medium-sized. The chain joins TRBV7-9 to TRBJ2-6; 9 bases match TRBD2. CDR1 and CDR2 (germline): SEHNR, FQNEAQ (reference sequence). The CDR3 totals 16 residues. J was trimmed by 2 bases and V by 6 bases; bases with no gene match: 5. The CDR3 loop reads CASSRRLAAGANVLTF. CDR3 nucleotide sequence: TGTGCCAGCAGTCGCAGACTAGCGGCTGGGGCCAACGTCCTGACTTTC. Together with reference TRBV7-9 and TRBJ2-6, the CDR3 gives the full variable domain: DTGVSQNPRHKITKRGQNVTFRCDPISEHNRLYWYRQTLGQGPEFLTYFQNEAQLEKSRLLSDRFSAERPKGSFSTLEIQRTEQGDSAMYLCASSRRLAAGANVLTFGAGSRLTVL.

In its sample, this clonotype was seen many times. The chain recombines TRBV24-1 with TRBJ2-5, with D perhaps matching TRBD1 (5 bases). CDR3 size: 11 residues. Germline V CDR1 and CDR2: KGHDR, SFDVKD. V lost 9 bases and J 4 bases, leaving 8 bases between the germline ends. The CDR3 nucleotides read TGTGCCACCCAGCAGGGAGAGACCCAGTACTTC. Residues: CATQQGETQYF.

This clonotype was found many times. The chain combines TRBV19 with TRBJ2-1; 10 nucleotides agree with TRBD2. CDR1 and CDR2 from the germline V gene are LNHDA and SQIVND (reference sequence). Trimming cost V 8 bases and J 5 bases; bases outside gene matches: 6. The CDR3 runs 14 residues. The CDR3, as DNA: TGTGCCAGTTCCGCTAGCGGGAGTCACAATGAGCAGTTCTTC. Amino acids: CASSASGSHNEQFF. Drawing the rest from reference TRBV19 and TRBJ2-1, the complete variable domain is DGGITQSPKYLFRKEGQNVTLSCEQNLNHDAMYWYRQDPGQGLRLIYYSQIVNDFQKGDIAEGYSVSREKKESFPLTVTSAQKNPTAFYLCASSASGSHNEQFFGPGTRLTVL.

This clonotype was picked up many times. The V gene is TRBV7-8, the J gene TRBJ2-7, with D unclear. Germline CDR1 SGHVS, CDR2 FQNEAQ. Between the trimmed V and J ends, which lost 3 bases and 2 bases, there was a span of 20 bases. The CDR3 loop spans 17 amino acids. The CDR3: CASSFPLQQRSTYEQYF. Written as DNA, the CDR3 is TGTGCCAGCAGCTTTCCACTGCAGCAGCGTTCTACCTACGAGCAGTACTTC.

The V and J genes are TRBV13 and TRBJ1-2; D may be TRBD1 (5 bases). The V gene's germline CDR1 is PRHDT and CDR2 FYEKMQ (reference sequence). There are 16 residues in the CDR3. Between the trimmed V and J ends, which lost 4 bases and 0 bases, there was a span of 15 bases. CDR3 loop: CASSSVRGETNYGYTF. The CDR3 nucleotides are TGTGCCAGCAGCTCCGTCCGAGGGGAGACTAACTATGGCTACACCTTC.